These 19 T cell receptor beta chains originate from one sample sequenced in a study of shared clonotypes between healthy human individuals. Produced via immunoSEQ multiplex PCR; TCRdb's table is partial and in-frame only. The sample contains fewer than 500,000 clones, over 60% of which appear only once. Sequenced input: PBMCs. Receptors were obtained from a woman in her 40s in good health. Some clones in this sample may be carry-over from other donors' samples.

This clone has a single count. The chain uses TRBV6-1 and TRBJ1-2, with no clear D. CDR1 and CDR2 from the germline V gene are MNHNS and SASEGT. The CDR3 is made up of 11 amino acids. The V end lost 8 bases, the J end lost 8 bases, and 12 bases lay between the germline ends. CDR3 in amino acids: CASRGVGGYTF. The CDR3 DNA reads TGTGCCAGCCGTGGGGTGGGCGGCTACACCTTC.

This clone was detected only once. The genes are TRBV5-1 and TRBJ2-3, with D unresolved. Germline-derived CDR1 and CDR2 are SGHRS and YFSETQ. The CDR3 runs to 13 residues. V was shortened by 1 base and J by 4 bases, with 7 bases between the two germline ends. CDR3 in DNA: TGCGCCAGCAGCTTGCGAGGTCCAGATACGCAGTATTTT. Translation gives CASSLRGPDTQYF.

The V and J genes are TRBV13 and TRBJ2-3, with a possible D match to TRBD2 (6 bases). This CDR3 has 14 amino acids. Trimming removed 5 bases from V and 5 bases from J, with 14 bases in between. Germline CDR1 and CDR2: PRHDT and FYEKMQ (reference sequence). The CDR3 DNA reads as TGTGCCAGCAGCCGCTCGGAGCGGGTAGATACGCAGTATTTT. It translates to CASSRSERVDTQYF.

The chain has TRBV10-1 and TRBJ2-3; 7 bases are a match to TRBD2. CDR3 length equals 16 residues. The V gene end was trimmed by 2 bases and the J gene end by 3 bases; junction bases not matched to a gene: 8. Germline V gene lookup returns CDR1 WNHNN and CDR2 SYGVQD (reference sequence). CDR3 coding DNA: TGCGCCAGCAGTGAGCTGGCCGGGGGGATGACAGATACGCAGTATTTT. This codes for CASSELAGGMTDTQYF.

This chain links TRBV10-3 with TRBJ2-7; D uncertain. Germline V gene lookup returns CDR1 ENHRY and CDR2 SYGVKD. Between the trimmed V and J ends, which lost 3 bases and 0 bases, there was a span of 15 bases. The CDR3 consists of 16 residues. The CDR3, as DNA: TGTGCCATCAGTGAAGAAATCACGACCAGCTCCTACGAGCAGTACTTC. It yields the protein CAISEEITTSSYEQYF.

The J gene is TRBJ1-1, the V gene TRBV10-3; D gene ambiguous. V was trimmed by 10 bases and J by 0 bases, leaving 9 bases between them. The V gene's germline CDR1 is ENHRY and CDR2 SYGVKD. The CDR3 has 12 amino acids. CDR3: CATRAVNTEAFF. CDR3 sequence (DNA): TGTGCCACGCGGGCAGTGAACACTGAAGCTTTCTTT.

The rearrangement uses TRBV25-1 and TRBJ2-7; D gene uncertain. The CDR3 is 15 residues long. V was clipped by 2 bases and J by 3 bases, with 14 bases between them. Germline values: CDR1 MGHDK, CDR2 SYGVNS. Here the CDR3 reads CASSESLGSFYEQYF. The CDR3 DNA is TGTGCCAGCAGTGAAAGTTTAGGATCCTTCTACGAGCAGTACTTC.

This clone was counted only a few times. The rearrangement uses TRBV6-1 and TRBJ1-5, with a weak D call TRBD1 (6 bases). The CDR3 is made up of 14 amino acids. The ends were cut back, 5 bases at V and 6 bases at J, with 14 bases in the middle. Per the germline V gene, CDR1 is MNHNS and CDR2 is SASEGT. As DNA, the CDR3 is TGTGCCAGCAGTCTTACAGGGAGAAGTCAGCCCCAGCATTTT. Its translation: CASSLTGRSQPQHF.

The rearrangement links TRBV7-8 to TRBJ1-2; no clear D gene. This CDR3 comprises 11 residues. In germline, CDR1 is SGHVS, CDR2 FQNEAQ. V was trimmed by 4 bases and J by 5 bases, leaving 5 bases between them. CDR3: CASSSGYGYTF. The CDR3 nucleotides read TGTGCCAGCAGCTCGGGTTATGGCTACACCTTC.

CDR3 in DNA: TGTGCCAGCAGCCAATCTCTAAGGGGATCAGGGCGTGGTGGCTACACCTTC. Its protein is CASSQSLRGSGRGGYTF. The V and J genes are TRBV4-2 and TRBJ1-2, with D possibly TRBD1 on 5 matching bases. The V and J ends lost 2 bases and 7 bases respectively, with 23 bases between them. The CDR3 is made up of 17 amino acids. CDR1 is LGHNA and CDR2 is YNFKEQ in the germline V gene.

The CDR3, as DNA: TGTGCCAGCAGCCAATTTAAACTGGGGACCGGGGAGCTGTTTTTT. Translated, it gives CASSQFKLGTGELFF. The rearrangement uses TRBV16 and TRBJ2-2; D unclear. CDR3 length: 15 amino acids. Looked up from germline, CDR1 is KGHSY and CDR2 is FQNENV. The V gene lost 1 base and the J gene lost 5 bases, with 11 bases spanning the gap. The complete variable domain, with remaining parts taken from reference TRBV16 and TRBJ2-2, reads GEEVAQTPKHLVRGEGQKAKLYCAPIKGHSYVFWYQQVLKNEFKFLISFQNENVFDETGMPKERFSAKCLPNSPCSLEIQATKLEDSAVYFCASSQFKLGTGELFFGEGSRLTVL.

This CDR3 is CASSQVLDSPFSGANVLTF. The CDR3 DNA reads as TGTGCCAGCAGCCAAGTCTTGGATAGCCCCTTCTCTGGGGCCAACGTCCTGACTTTC. The chain couples TRBV4-2 to TRBJ2-6; D ambiguous. Germline V gene lookup returns CDR1 LGHNA and CDR2 YNFKEQ. CDR3 size: 19 residues. Trimming removed 1 base from V and 0 bases from J, with 16 bases in between.

J is TRBJ2-1 and V is TRBV2, with D possibly called TRBD1 or TRBD2 (5 bases each). V was trimmed by 5 bases and J by 4 bases, leaving 18 bases between them. The CDR3 is 16 amino acids. The V gene's germline CDR1 is SNHLY and CDR2 FYNNEI. The CDR3 is CASSKHRDQYYNEQFF. The CDR3 region has the DNA TGTGCCAGCAGTAAACACCGGGACCAGTATTACAATGAGCAGTTCTTC. The full variable domain, with the rest looked up from reference TRBV2 and TRBJ2-1, is EPEVTQTPSHQVTQMGQEVILRCVPISNHLYFYWYRQILGQKVEFLVSFYNNEISEKSEIFDDQFSVERPDGSNFTLKIRSTKLEDSAMYFCASSKHRDQYYNEQFFGPGTRLTVL.

In its sample, this clone was seen many times. V usage is TRBV7-9 and J usage is TRBJ2-3; maybe TRBD1 (5 bases). Per germline, CDR1 SEHNR and CDR2 FQNEAQ (reference sequence). Trimming stripped 5 bases from V and 1 base from J, with 10 bases between. This CDR3 is built from 14 residues. The CDR3 protein is CASSRRDGTDTQYF. CDR3 nucleotides: TGTGCCAGCAGCCGCAGGGATGGCACAGATACGCAGTATTTT. Full variable domain (remainder filled in from reference TRBV7-9 and TRBJ2-3): DTGVSQNPRHKITKRGQNVTFRCDPISEHNRLYWYRQTLGQGPEFLTYFQNEAQLEKSRLLSDRFSAERPKGSFSTLEIQRTEQGDSAMYLCASSRRDGTDTQYFGPGTRLTVL.

CDR3 in DNA: TGTGCCAGCAGTTTGATGCCTTCATTGGGTCATCAGCCCCAGCATTTT. Its translation is CASSLMPSLGHQPQHF. The chain uses TRBV28 and TRBJ1-5, with unresolved D. Trimming took off 3 bases at V and 5 bases at J, with 17 bases between the two ends. The CDR3 loop spans 16 amino acids. Per germline, CDR1 MDHEN and CDR2 SYDVKM.

This clone was seen only a few times. The chain has TRBV28 and TRBJ2-7; tentatively, D is TRBD1 (6 bases). V was pared by 2 bases and J by 1 base, with 15 bases between. The germline V gene has CDR1 MDHEN and CDR2 SYDVKM. This CDR3 has 16 residues. The CDR3 region has the DNA TGTGCCAGCAGTTTAGGGTCAAGACAGGTTTCCTACGAGCAGTACTTC. This sequence encodes CASSLGSRQVSYEQYF.

This chain joins TRBV4-1 and TRBJ2-6; 9 nucleotides line up with TRBD2. Germline V gene data show CDR1 as MGHRA and CDR2 as YSYEKL. The length of the CDR3 is 17 residues. V gave up 4 bases and J gave up 0 bases; unmatched junction bases: 4. This CDR3 reads CASSPGLARSGANVLTF. In nucleotides, the CDR3 is TGCGCCAGCAGCCCTGGACTAGCGCGCTCTGGGGCCAACGTCCTGACTTTC.

This chain links TRBV7-3 with TRBJ2-5, with 13 bases lining up with TRBD2. The CDR3 contains 16 residues. Germline lookup yields CDR1 SGHTA and CDR2 FQGTGA. V was pared by 5 bases and J by 5 bases, with 8 bases of the junction left unmatched. In nucleotides, the CDR3 is TGTGCCAGCAGCCCTGATCGGACTAGCGGGAGTGAGACCCAGTACTTC. Translation: CASSPDRTSGSETQYF.

This sequence joins TRBV7-9 and TRBJ2-1; D gene ambiguous. Germline V gives CDR1 SEHNR, CDR2 FQNEAQ (reference sequence). The germline V and J ends were trimmed by 5 bases and 8 bases, with 7 bases remaining between them. The CDR3 has 11 amino acids. CDR3 DNA: TGTGCCAGCAGCAAAGGTCATGAGCAGTTCTTC. Its translation: CASSKGHEQFF.